This T cell receptor (beta chain) was sequenced for a study of cytomegalovirus exposure and HLA in healthy donors. In the study overall: Inside one of the first data releases sat about 85 million unique TCRs taken from HLA-typed donors. The study, taken as a whole, reports: It was only CMV serostatus that was available as immune exposure information. In a later analysis, HLA-C alleles had the fewest associated TCRs, DRB1 alleles the most.

PCR was performed using 60 Vbeta and 13 Jbeta primers. Using immunoSEQ multiplex PCR, the repertoire was profiled, and TCRdb retains in-frame clones only, with some absent. This sample has around 140,000 clones; approximately 80% occur once, and the top ten carry under 6%. The CDR3 is 13 residues long. CDR1 and CDR2 (germline): MNHNY, SVGAGI (reference sequence). V dropped 7 bases and J dropped 4 bases, with 13 bases sitting between them. In the case of this clone: Its specificity is not known.

What was sequenced was PBMCs. V usage is TRBV6-6 and J usage is TRBJ2-5; the D gene is possibly TRBD2 (5 bases). The sequence came from a man in his forties in good health and CMV-seronegative. The CDR3 sequence: CASTEGTPETQYF. The CDR3 DNA follows: TGTGCCAGCACCGAGGGCACACCAGAGACCCAGTACTTC.